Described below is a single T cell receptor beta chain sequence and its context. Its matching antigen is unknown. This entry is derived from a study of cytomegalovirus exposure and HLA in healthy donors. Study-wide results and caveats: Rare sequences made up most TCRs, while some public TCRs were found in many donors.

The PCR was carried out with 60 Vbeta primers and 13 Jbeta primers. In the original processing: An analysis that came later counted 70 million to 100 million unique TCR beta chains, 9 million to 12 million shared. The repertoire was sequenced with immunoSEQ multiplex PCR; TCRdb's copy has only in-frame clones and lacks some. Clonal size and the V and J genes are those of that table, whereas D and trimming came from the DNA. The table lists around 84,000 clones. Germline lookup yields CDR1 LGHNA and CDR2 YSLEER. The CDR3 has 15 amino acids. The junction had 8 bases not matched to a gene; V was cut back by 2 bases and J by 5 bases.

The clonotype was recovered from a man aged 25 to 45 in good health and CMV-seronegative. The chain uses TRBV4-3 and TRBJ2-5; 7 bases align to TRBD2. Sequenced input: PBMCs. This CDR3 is CASSQSGGDTETQYF. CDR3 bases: TGCGCCAGCAGCCAATCGGGGGGTGACACGGAGACCCAGTACTTC.